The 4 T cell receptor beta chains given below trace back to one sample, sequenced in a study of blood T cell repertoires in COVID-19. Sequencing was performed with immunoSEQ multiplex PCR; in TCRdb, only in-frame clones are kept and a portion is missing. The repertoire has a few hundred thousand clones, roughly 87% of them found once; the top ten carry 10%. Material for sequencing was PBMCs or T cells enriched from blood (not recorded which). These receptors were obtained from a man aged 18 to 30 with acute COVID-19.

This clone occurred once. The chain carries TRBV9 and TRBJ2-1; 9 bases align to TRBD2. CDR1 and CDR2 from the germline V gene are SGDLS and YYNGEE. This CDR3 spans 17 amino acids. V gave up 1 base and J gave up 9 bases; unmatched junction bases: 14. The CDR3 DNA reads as TGTGCCAGCAGCGTAAGCGGGAGGCCGGGTAGGGGCCGTGAGCAGTTCTTC. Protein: CASSVSGRPGRGREQFF.

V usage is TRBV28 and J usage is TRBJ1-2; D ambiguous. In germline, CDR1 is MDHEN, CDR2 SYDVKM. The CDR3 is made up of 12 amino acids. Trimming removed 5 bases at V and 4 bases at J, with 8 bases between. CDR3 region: CASSASSYGYTF. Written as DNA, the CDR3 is TGTGCCAGCAGTGCTTCCAGCTATGGCTACACCTTC.

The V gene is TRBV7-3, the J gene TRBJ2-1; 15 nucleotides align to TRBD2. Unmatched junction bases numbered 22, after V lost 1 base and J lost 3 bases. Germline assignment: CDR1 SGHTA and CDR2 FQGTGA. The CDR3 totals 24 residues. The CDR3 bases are TGTGCCAGCAGCTTAAAGCGGGGGAGGGGACTAGCGGGAGGACCATTGTCATTCTACAATGAGCAGTTCTTC. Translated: CASSLKRGRGLAGGPLSFYNEQFF.

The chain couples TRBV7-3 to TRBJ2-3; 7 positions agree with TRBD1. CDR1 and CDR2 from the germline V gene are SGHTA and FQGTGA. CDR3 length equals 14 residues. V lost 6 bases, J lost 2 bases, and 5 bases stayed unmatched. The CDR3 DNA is TGTGCCAGCAGTCCCGGACAGGCCACAGATACGCAGTATTTT. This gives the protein CASSPGQATDTQYF.